This T cell receptor beta chain was captured in a study of STAT5B mutations in CD4+ large granular lymphocyte leukemia. The study's findings and limits: No patients shared main leukemic clonotypes, though around 24% appeared at low frequency elsewhere.

Concerning this clone: Its antigen remains unknown.

Clones were read by immunoSEQ multiplex PCR, and TCRdb kept only the in-frame ones, dropping some. Of around 32,000 clones in the sample, 70% to 80% were seen once. This sequence was found in a human donor in good health. Sequences were obtained from CD4+ T cells from blood buffy coats.

The CDR3 spells CASSERDSTDTQYF. The CDR3 nucleotides are TGTGCCAGCTCTGAACGGGACAGCACAGATACGCAGTATTTT. The V call is TRBV18, the J call TRBJ2-3; the D call may be TRBD1 or TRBD2 (5 bases each). The CDR3 consists of 14 residues. Between the trimmed V and J ends, which lost 6 bases and 0 bases, there was a span of 10 bases. Germline lookup yields CDR1 KGHSH and CDR2 LQKENI.